A selection of T cell receptor beta chains follows, all from one sample in a study of Ad26.COV2.S vaccination and SARS-CoV-2 variants. Repertoires were generated with immunoSEQ multiplex PCR, while TCRdb's copy carries only in-frame clones and drops some. The profile shows 350,000 to 450,000 clones, around 89% of them singletons. This specimen consisted of peripheral blood, obtained in a trial of Ad26.COV2.S vaccine versus placebo. These receptor sequences come from a person aged 18-60 years who received the Ad26.COV2.S COVID-19 vaccine or a placebo. CDR3s include the opening cysteine and the closing phenylalanine or tryptophan. The order of the fields is J gene, V gene, CDR3 length, D gene, clone size, CDR3 DNA, CDR3 protein. A D gene is named only where the DNA matches it firmly. Rows may omit the clone size; those that give it use once, few, many or a size class.

TRBJ1-4	TRBV11-2	14	TRBD1	NA	TGTGCCAGCAGCACGGACAGGGAGGATGAAAAACTGTTTTTT	CASSTDREDEKLFF
TRBJ2-7	TRBV15	14	NA	NA	TGTGCCACCAGCAGAGACCTAGCCGATTACGAGCAGTACTTC	CATSRDLADYEQYF
TRBJ2-7	TRBV3-1/TRBV3-2	14	TRBD2	NA	TGTGCCAGCAGCCAAGCGGGAGGGTCAGGAGAGCAGTACTTC	CASSQAGGSGEQYF
TRBJ2-7	TRBV10-3	14	TRBD1	NA	TGTGCCGTCGGAAACAGGGGCGTCTCCTACGAGCAGTACTTC	CAVGNRGVSYEQYF
TRBJ2-1	TRBV5-4	17	NA	NA	TGTGCCAGCAGCTTACCCGGGACGGTGAGCTCCTACAATGAGCAGTTCTTC	CASSLPGTVSSYNEQFF
TRBJ2-1	TRBV15	12	NA	NA	TGTGCCACCAGCAGAGAAAACAATGAGCAGTTCTTC	CATSRENNEQFF
TRBJ2-7	TRBV4-3	15	TRBD2	NA	TGCGCCAGCAGCCACTCTACGGGACTAGCAGACGAGCAGTACTTC	CASSHSTGLADEQYF
TRBJ1-1	TRBV5-1	15	TRBD1	NA	TGCGCCAGCAGCCTTCGGACAGGTCGGGGCACTGAAGCTTTCTTT	CASSLRTGRGTEAFF
TRBJ1-2	TRBV7-2	15	NA	NA	TGTGCCAGCACCACCGCGGGACATTTTAACTATGGCTACACCTTC	CASTTAGHFNYGYTF
TRBJ2-1	TRBV28	17	TRBD2	NA	TGTGCCAGCAGCCGACCCGGTCGGGAGGTCCCTCTAGGGAAACAGTTCTTC	CASSRPGREVPLGKQFF
TRBJ1-3	TRBV20-1	13	NA	NA	TGCAGTGCTAGTTTCAGGTCTGGAAACACCATATATTTT	CSASFRSGNTIYF
TRBJ2-1	TRBV4-2	15	TRBD1	NA	TGTGCCAGCAGCCAGGACAGGGCTCAACTCAATGAGCAGTTCTTC	CASSQDRAQLNEQFF
TRBJ2-7	TRBV24-1	13	NA	NA	TGTGCCACCAGTGACCCAAGCTCCTACGAGCAGTACTTC	CATSDPSSYEQYF
TRBJ2-1	TRBV2	13	NA	few	TGTGCCAGCGTCGGACCCTCTCGGGGGGAGCAGTTCTTC	CASVGPSRGEQFF
TRBJ2-5	TRBV15	14	NA	NA	TGTGCCACCAGCATGGGGGACCAACAGCTCACCCAGTACTTC	CATSMGDQQLTQYF
TRBJ2-2	TRBV4-3	14	NA	NA	TGCGCCAGCAGCCAAGATGCAAACACCGGGGAGCTGTTTTTT	CASSQDANTGELFF
TRBJ1-5	TRBV6-6	14	NA	NA	TGTGCCACCACCGTGGGGGGTAGCAATCAGCCCCAGCATTTT	CATTVGGSNQPQHF
TRBJ1-1	TRBV11-2	14	NA	NA	TGTGCCAGCAGCTTAGGTACGGGCAACACTGAAGCTTTCTTT	CASSLGTGNTEAFF
TRBJ2-1	TRBV3-1/TRBV3-2	15	NA	once	TGTGCCAGCAGCCGCCAAGCTCTCTCCTACAATGAGCAGTTCTTC	CASSRQALSYNEQFF
TRBJ2-1	TRBV15	16	TRBD1	NA	TGTGCCACCAGCAGCCCCGGGACAGGCGTAAACAATGAGCAGTTCTTC	CATSSPGTGVNNEQFF
TRBJ1-4	TRBV30	14	NA	NA	TGTGCCTGGAGCTGGGGGGCCAGAGGTGAAAAACTGTTTTTT	CAWSWGARGEKLFF
TRBJ2-3	TRBV29-1	15	TRBD1	NA	TGCAGCGTGCAACGCCGGGACAGGGCCACAGATACGCAGTATTTT	CSVQRRDRATDTQYF
TRBJ2-1	TRBV10-1	17	TRBD2	NA	TGCGCCAGCAGTGAGTTCGGGCTAGCGGGCTTCGACAATGAGCAGTTCTTC	CASSEFGLAGFDNEQFF
TRBJ2-3	TRBV27	11	NA	NA	TGTGCCAGCAGTACAGGAGATACGCAGTATTTT	CASSTGDTQYF
TRBJ1-5	TRBV2	12	NA	NA	TGTGCCAGCAGCTCAGGAGGACAGCCCCAGCATTTT	CASSSGGQPQHF
TRBJ1-5	TRBV5-5	14	NA	NA	TGTGCCAGCAGCTTGTGGGACAACAATCAGCCCCAGCATTTT	CASSLWDNNQPQHF
TRBJ1-2	TRBV4-3	13	NA	NA	TGCGCCAGCAGCCAGGACGGACACTATGGCTACACCTTC	CASSQDGHYGYTF
TRBJ1-5	TRBV7-8	13	NA	NA	TGTGCCAGCAGCAGGAAGAACAATCAGCCCCAGCATTTT	CASSRKNNQPQHF
TRBJ1-2	TRBV11-3	16	NA	NA	TGTGCCAGCAGCCCCCAGGGACGGAGGAATGACTATGGCTACACCTTC	CASSPQGRRNDYGYTF
TRBJ2-1	TRBV28	15	TRBD2	NA	TGTGCCACCGGGACTAGCGGGAGCTCCTACAATGAGCAGTTCTTC	CATGTSGSSYNEQFF
TRBJ1-1	TRBV28	11	NA	NA	TGTGCCAGCAGTTTGGGCAGGGAAGCTTTCTTT	CASSLGREAFF
TRBJ2-1	TRBV4-2	14	NA	NA	TGTGCCAGCAGGAAGGGCCGGACGCCCAATGAGCAGTTCTTC	CASRKGRTPNEQFF
TRBJ2-3	TRBV11-3	16	TRBD1	NA	TGTGCCAGCAGCTTAACAGGGGGCCCACCTACAGATACGCAGTATTTT	CASSLTGGPPTDTQYF
TRBJ2-6	TRBV7-3	15	NA	once	TGTGCCAGCAGCTTAGGTGCTTCTGGGGCCAACGTCCTGACTTTC	CASSLGASGANVLTF
TRBJ1-2	TRBV11-2	17	NA	NA	TGTGCCAGCAGCTTATCCCGGGACAACTACCTGAGGCATGGCTACACCTTC	CASSLSRDNYLRHGYTF
TRBJ1-6	TRBV3-1/TRBV3-2	13	NA	NA	TGTGCCAGCAGCCAAGCCTCTCATTCACCCCTCCACTTT	CASSQASHSPLHF
TRBJ1-2	TRBV7-2	15	TRBD1	once	TGTGCCAGCAGCCCAACGACAGGGGTGCACTATGGCTACACCTTC	CASSPTTGVHYGYTF
TRBJ1-5	TRBV15	13	NA	NA	TGTGCCACCAGCAAGGGGATGGTTCAGCCCCAGCATTTT	CATSKGMVQPQHF
TRBJ2-2	TRBV19	14	NA	NA	TGTGCCAGTAGTGCAAGGGCGGGGACCGGGGAGCTGTTTTTT	CASSARAGTGELFF
TRBJ1-2	TRBV4-2	15	NA	NA	TGTGCCAGCAGCCAAGATAGGGACACGTGGAATGGCTACACCTTC	CASSQDRDTWNGYTF
TRBJ1-1	TRBV18	14	NA	NA	TGTGCCAGCTCACCACCAGGCGGGAGAGATGACGCTTTCTTT	CASSPPGGRDDAFF
TRBJ2-3	TRBV9	15	NA	NA	TGTGCCAGCACCCCGGGGAGCGCTACGGCAGATACGCAGTATTTT	CASTPGSATADTQYF
TRBJ2-3	TRBV5-4	14	NA	NA	TGTGCCAGCAGCCCCGTTGGCAGGACAGATACGCAGTATTTT	CASSPVGRTDTQYF
TRBJ2-5	TRBV28	15	NA	NA	TGTGCCAGCAGTCTGGGGCCCACGGATCAAGAGACCCAGTACTTC	CASSLGPTDQETQYF
TRBJ1-3	TRBV19	15	TRBD1	NA	TGTGCCAGTAGTATCCGACAGGGGACTGGAAACACCATATATTTT	CASSIRQGTGNTIYF